At least ten counts were recorded for the clone carrying this TCR beta chain. Its specificity is unknown. The source of the sample is a study of blood T cells in healthy people across ages. Overall study results and limits: PBMCs went unsorted, and a conclusive naive versus antigen-experienced comparison was therefore prevented.

The CDR3 spans 14 residues. The ends lost 4 bases at V and 5 bases at J; junction bases unmatched: 3. Germline assignment: CDR1 LGHNA and CDR2 YNFKEQ. Next came a second PCR, run for about 7 to 12 cycles, which used a sample-barcoded 5' primer along with a J-beta primer mix. From the 5' RACE reads, TCRdb called clonotypes with MiXCR, one entry per CDR3 protein. Here the sample spans 600,000 or so distinct CDR3 sequences, under 25% being singletons. The V call is TRBV4-2, the J call TRBJ2-1, with TRBD2 matching over 9 bases. Input material: blood. This receptor was obtained from a man in his 70s in good health. The CDR3 sequence: CASSPTSGNNEQFF. The CDR3, as DNA: TGTGCCAGCAGCCCGACTAGCGGAAACAATGAGCAGTTCTTC.